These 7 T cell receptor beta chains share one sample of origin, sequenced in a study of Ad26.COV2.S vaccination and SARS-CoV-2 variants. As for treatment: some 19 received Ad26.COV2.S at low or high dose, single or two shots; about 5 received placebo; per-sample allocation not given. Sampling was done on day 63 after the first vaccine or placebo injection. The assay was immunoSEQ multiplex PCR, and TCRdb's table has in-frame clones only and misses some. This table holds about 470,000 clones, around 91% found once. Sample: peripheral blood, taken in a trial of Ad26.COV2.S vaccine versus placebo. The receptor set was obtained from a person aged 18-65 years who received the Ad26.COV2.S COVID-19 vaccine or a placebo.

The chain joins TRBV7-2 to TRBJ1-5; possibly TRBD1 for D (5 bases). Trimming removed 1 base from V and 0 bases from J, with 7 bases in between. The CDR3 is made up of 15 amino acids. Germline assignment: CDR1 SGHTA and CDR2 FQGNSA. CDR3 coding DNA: TGTGCCAGCAGCTTAGGGGGGGATAGCAATCAGCCCCAGCATTTT. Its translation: CASSLGGDSNQPQHF.

CDR3 amino acids: CASSEEGIGTGGLWETQYF. The CDR3 DNA sequence: TGTGCCAGCAGTGAAGAGGGTATCGGGACAGGGGGTTTATGGGAGACCCAGTACTTC. This chain links TRBV2 with TRBJ2-5; 11 bases align to TRBD1. J lost 5 bases, V lost 1 base, and 15 bases had no gene match. This CDR3 region has 19 residues. Germline CDR1 is SNHLY and CDR2 is FYNNEI.

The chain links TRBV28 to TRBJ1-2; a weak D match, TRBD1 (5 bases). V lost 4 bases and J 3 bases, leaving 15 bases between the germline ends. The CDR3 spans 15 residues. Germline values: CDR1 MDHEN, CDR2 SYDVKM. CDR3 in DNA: TGTGCCAGCAGTTCTCAGGGCCCCAATCACTATGGCTACACCTTC. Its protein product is CASSSQGPNHYGYTF.

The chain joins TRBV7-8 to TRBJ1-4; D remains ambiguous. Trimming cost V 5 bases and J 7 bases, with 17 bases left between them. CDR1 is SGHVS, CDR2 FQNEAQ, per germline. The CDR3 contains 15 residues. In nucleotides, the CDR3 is TGTGCCAGCAGCCCTCGAACTCCGAAGGGTGAAAAACTGTTTTTT. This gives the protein CASSPRTPKGEKLFF.

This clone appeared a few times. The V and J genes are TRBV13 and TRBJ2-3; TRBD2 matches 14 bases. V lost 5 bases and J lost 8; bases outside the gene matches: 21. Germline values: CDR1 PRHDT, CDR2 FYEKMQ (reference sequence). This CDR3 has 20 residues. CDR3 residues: CASSQYSRTSGRRGRSTQYF. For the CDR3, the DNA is TGTGCCAGCAGCCAGTACTCACGGACTAGCGGGAGGCGCGGTAGGAGTACGCAGTATTTT.

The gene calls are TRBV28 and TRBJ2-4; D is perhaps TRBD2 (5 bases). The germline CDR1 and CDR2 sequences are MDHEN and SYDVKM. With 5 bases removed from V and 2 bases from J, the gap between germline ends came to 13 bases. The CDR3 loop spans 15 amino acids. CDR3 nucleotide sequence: TGTGCCAGCAGTCCGGGATCTCTAACCAAAAACATTCAGTACTTC. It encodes CASSPGSLTKNIQYF. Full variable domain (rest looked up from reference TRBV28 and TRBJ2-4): DVKVTQSSRYLVKRTGEKVFLECVQDMDHENMFWYRQDPGLGLRLIYFSYDVKMKEKGDIPEGYSVSREKKERFSLILESASTNQTSMYLCASSPGSLTKNIQYFGAGTRLSVL.

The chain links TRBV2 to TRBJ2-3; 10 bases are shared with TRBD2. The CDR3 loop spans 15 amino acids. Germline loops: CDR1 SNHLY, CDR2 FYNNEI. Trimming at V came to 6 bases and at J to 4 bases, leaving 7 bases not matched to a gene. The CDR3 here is CASRRLAGAADTQYF. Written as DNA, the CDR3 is TGTGCCAGCAGGCGTCTAGCGGGAGCGGCAGATACGCAGTATTTT. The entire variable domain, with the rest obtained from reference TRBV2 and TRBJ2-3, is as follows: EPEVTQTPSHQVTQMGQEVILRCVPISNHLYFYWYRQILGQKVEFLVSFYNNEISEKSEIFDDQFSVERPDGSNFTLKIRSTKLEDSAMYFCASRRLAGAADTQYFGPGTRLTVL.